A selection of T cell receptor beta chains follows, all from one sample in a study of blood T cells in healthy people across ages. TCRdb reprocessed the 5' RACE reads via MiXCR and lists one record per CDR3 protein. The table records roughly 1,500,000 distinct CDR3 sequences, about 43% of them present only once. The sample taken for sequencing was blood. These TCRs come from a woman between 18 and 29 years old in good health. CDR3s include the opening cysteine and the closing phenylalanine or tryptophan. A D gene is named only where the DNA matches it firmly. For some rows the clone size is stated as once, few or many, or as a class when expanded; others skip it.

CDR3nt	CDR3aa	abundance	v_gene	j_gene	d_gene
TGTGCCAGCAGTTCCCCGGGAGGGACAGCCGGAGGTTACGAGCAGTACTTC	CASSSPGGTAGGYEQYF	.	TRBV27	TRBJ2-7	.
TGCAGTGCTCCCCAGGGAGGGGGGTGGGACACCTTC	CSAPQGGGWDTF	.	TRBV20-1	TRBJ1-2	.
TGTGCCAGCAGCCCCCCGGACAGGGGAGATTTTTTACGTCAGCCCCAGCATTTT	CASSPPDRGDFLRQPQHF	few	TRBV28	TRBJ1-5	TRBD1
TGTGCCAGCAGCAGACCGGGACAACCACTCTCTGGGGCCAACGTCCTGACTTTC	CASSRPGQPLSGANVLTF	.	TRBV21-1	TRBJ2-6	.
TGTGCCAGCTCATCCGACAGGGCCAATGAGCAGTTCTTC	CASSSDRANEQFF	many	TRBV18	TRBJ2-1	TRBD1
TGTGCCAGCAGCTTAGTGGGGTTGTTTACTAGCGGGAGGATTCGGAATGAGCAGTTCTTC	CASSLVGLFTSGRIRNEQFF	few	TRBV7-2	TRBJ2-1	TRBD2
TGCAGCGTTGAGGACCGCTACGAGCAGTACTTC	CSVEDRYEQYF	many	TRBV29-1	TRBJ2-7	.
TGCAGCGTTGGGCAGGGGAAGGGCTACACCTTC	CSVGQGKGYTF	few	TRBV29-1	TRBJ1-2	.
TGCAGCGGCTCCAGGGGTCAGAGCACAGATACGCAGTATTTT	CSGSRGQSTDTQYF	.	TRBV29-1	TRBJ2-3	.
TGTGCCAGCAGTGAGCCGGGACAGTTAAATGAGCAGTTCTTC	CASSEPGQLNEQFF	.	TRBV2	TRBJ2-1	TRBD1
TGCAGTGTCAGGGGGGGGGCCAACAATCAGCCCCAGCATTTT	CSVRGGANNQPQHF	.	TRBV20-1	TRBJ1-5	TRBD1
TGTGCCAGCAGTAGCGGGGGATACTACAATGAGCAGTTCTTC	CASSSGGYYNEQFF	few	TRBV5-5	TRBJ2-1	TRBD2
TGCAGTGCTAGAAGGACGCAGGACCTATACGAGCAGTACTTC	CSARRTQDLYEQYF	few	TRBV20-1	TRBJ2-7	.
TGTGCCAGCAGCCAAGTCGTCTCTGAAGCTTTCTTT	CASSQVVSEAFF	.	TRBV3-1	TRBJ1-1	.
TGTGCCAGCAGCCAAGTACGCGCGGTCGGCACAGATACGCAGTATTTT	CASSQVRAVGTDTQYF	few	TRBV3-1	TRBJ2-3	.
TGTGCCAGCAGTTTAGCCCCCAGAAGCACCCAGTACTTC	CASSLAPRSTQYF	.	TRBV12-3/TRBV12-4	TRBJ2-5	.
TGTGCCAGCAGTTTGCCGGGTCCCTACGAGCAGTACTTC	CASSLPGPYEQYF	many	TRBV7-9	TRBJ2-7	.
TGTGCCAGCAGTTCCCCTACAGACATAGCCAAAAACATTCAGTACTTC	CASSSPTDIAKNIQYF	few	TRBV27	TRBJ2-4	.
TGTGCCCGCAGTTCGCTGGGGGACTACGAGCAGTACTTC	CARSSLGDYEQYF	.	TRBV6-5	TRBJ2-7	.
TGTGCCAGCAGCGTAGGTTGGACAGGAAGCTATGGCTACACCTTC	CASSVGWTGSYGYTF	.	TRBV9	TRBJ1-2	TRBD1
TGTGCTAGTGGTTTTAGCGGGAGACCCCAAGATACGCAGTATTTT	CASGFSGRPQDTQYF	few	TRBV12-5	TRBJ2-3	TRBD2
TGCAGTGCTCCCCGGCGGGGGGCCTACAATGAGCAGTTCTTC	CSAPRRGAYNEQFF	.	TRBV20-1	TRBJ2-1	TRBD2
TGTGCCAGCAGCTTAGGTCGGGTTAGCAATCAGCCCCAGCATTTT	CASSLGRVSNQPQHF	.	TRBV7-8	TRBJ1-5	.
TGTGCCAGCAGTGCCCACCGGGACGGGAAATACGAGCAGTACTTC	CASSAHRDGKYEQYF	few	TRBV6-1	TRBJ2-7	.
TGCGCCAGCAGCTTGGGGGACCAAGCATGGGAGCAGTTCTTC	CASSLGDQAWEQFF	.	TRBV5-1	TRBJ2-1	.
TGCAGTGCCCGGACAGGGGGTTCTGGGGCCAACGTCCTGACTTTC	CSARTGGSGANVLTF	.	TRBV20-1	TRBJ2-6	TRBD1
TGTGCCAGCAGCCCGGGCTGGGGTTGGATCGACTATGGCTACACCTTC	CASSPGWGWIDYGYTF	.	TRBV14	TRBJ1-2	.
TGTGCCAGCTCACTAACCGGGACACCCTCCTACGAGCAGTACTTC	CASSLTGTPSYEQYF	.	TRBV18	TRBJ2-7	.
TGTGCCAGCAGTTACGAGACTTACACTGAAGCTTTCTTT	CASSYETYTEAFF	.	TRBV6-5	TRBJ1-1	.